This T cell receptor beta chain was identified during a study of human T cells and chemical hapten exposure. Study-level information: Patches with 0.01% DPC went on the upper back, and the tests were read at 6 days. Overall study findings and caveats: High-frequency TCRs, those above 1 in 1000, stayed the same after DPC sensitization.

Attachment of unique molecular identifiers to individual cDNA molecules was performed in the library. TCRdb re-derived calls from the RACE reads in MiXCR, one entry per CDR3 protein. The sample has a few hundred thousand distinct CDR3 sequences, approximately 5.1% seen once. In this sample, this clonotype turned up many times. Its antigen is not identified. The time point: patch test 1, 2 weeks after DPC sensitization. Treatment of the sample: therapeutic diphenylcyclopropenone sensitization with weekly scalp DPC. The TCR sequence derives from a woman aged 45-59 years with alopecia areata. Some clones in this sample may be carry-over from other donors' samples. The sequencing here drew on whole blood, taken in connection with sensitization to the hapten diphenylcyclopropenone (DPC).

This chain's CDR3 is CASSLAGTNTEAFF. The CDR3 DNA reads TGCGCCAGCAGCTTGGCGGGGACGAACACTGAAGCTTTCTTT. This chain joins TRBV5-1 and TRBJ1-1; possible D gene TRBD1, 5 bases. There are 14 residues in the CDR3. V lost 0 bases, J lost 1 base, and 7 bases lay in between. Germline CDR1 is SGHRS and CDR2 is YFSETQ.